Sequencing of this T cell receptor beta chain was carried out in a study of regulatory T cells in long-lasting Graves disease. Study context: Newly diagnosed Graves' patients took antithyroid drugs under 3 months.

The time point denotes: newly diagnosed GD, antithyroid drugs for less than 3 months. From RNA extracted from PBMCs, the TCR library was made. This clonotype showed up many times. Trimming pared 4 bases from V and 3 bases from J, leaving 9 bases between. This CDR3 has 13 amino acids. In germline, CDR1 is WSHSY, CDR2 SAAADI. Construction of TCR beta libraries relied on iRepertoire HTBI primers and on Arm-PCR targeting CDR3 regions. TCRdb redid the calling of the multiplex PCR reads with MiXCR, one entry per CDR3 protein. The data contain around 420,000 distinct CDR3 sequences, 15% of them singletons. The sample also formed part of further work on T cells in Graves' hyperthyroidism and ophthalmopathy.

This receptor was obtained from a middle-aged woman with Graves disease. The chain links TRBV10-2 to TRBJ1-2; D not resolved. The specimen comprised peripheral blood mononuclear cells (PBMCs), sampled at new diagnosis, from a patient treated with antithyroid drugs. The CDR3 DNA is TGCGCCAGCAGTGGTGACACCTACTATGGCTACACCTTC. It yields the protein CASSGDTYYGYTF.